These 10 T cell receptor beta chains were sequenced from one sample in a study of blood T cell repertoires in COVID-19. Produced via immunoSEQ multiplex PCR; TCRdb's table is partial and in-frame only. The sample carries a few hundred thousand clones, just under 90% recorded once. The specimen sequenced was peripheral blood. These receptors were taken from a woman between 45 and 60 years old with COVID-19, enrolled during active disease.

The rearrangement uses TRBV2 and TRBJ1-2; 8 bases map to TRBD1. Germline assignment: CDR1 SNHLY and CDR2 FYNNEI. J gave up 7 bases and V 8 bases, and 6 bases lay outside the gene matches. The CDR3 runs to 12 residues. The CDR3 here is CASDTGGIGYTF. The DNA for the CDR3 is TGTGCCAGCGACACAGGGGGTATTGGCTACACCTTC.

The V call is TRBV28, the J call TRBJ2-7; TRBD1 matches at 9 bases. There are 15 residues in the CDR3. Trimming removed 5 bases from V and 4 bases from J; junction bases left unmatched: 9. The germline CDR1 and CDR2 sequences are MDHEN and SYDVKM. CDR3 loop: CASSLTGGFLYEQYF. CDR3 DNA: TGTGCCAGCAGTCTGACAGGGGGTTTTCTTTACGAGCAGTACTTC.

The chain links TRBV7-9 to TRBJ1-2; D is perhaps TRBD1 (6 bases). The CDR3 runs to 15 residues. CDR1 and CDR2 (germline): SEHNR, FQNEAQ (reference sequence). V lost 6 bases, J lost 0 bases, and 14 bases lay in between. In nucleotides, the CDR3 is TGTGCCAGCAGAAAAGAGACAGGAGCTAACTATGGCTACACCTTC. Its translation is CASRKETGANYGYTF.

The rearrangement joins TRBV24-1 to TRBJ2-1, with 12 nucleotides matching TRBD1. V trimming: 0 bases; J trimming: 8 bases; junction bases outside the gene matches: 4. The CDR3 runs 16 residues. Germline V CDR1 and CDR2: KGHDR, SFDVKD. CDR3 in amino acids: CATSDLPGQGAYEQFF. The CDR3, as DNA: TGTGCCACCAGTGATTTGCCGGGACAGGGGGCTTATGAGCAGTTCTTC.

CDR3 residues: CASSRQAGGTYNEQFF. The CDR3 DNA sequence: TGTGCCAGCAGCCGCCAAGCGGGAGGTACATACAATGAGCAGTTCTTC. V usage is TRBV11-1 and J usage is TRBJ2-1; 9 bases match TRBD2. The J segment lost 4 bases and the V segment lost 5 bases, leaving 9 bases of the junction unmatched. Germline V gene data show CDR1 as SGHAT and CDR2 as FQDESV (reference sequence). The CDR3 loop spans 16 amino acids.

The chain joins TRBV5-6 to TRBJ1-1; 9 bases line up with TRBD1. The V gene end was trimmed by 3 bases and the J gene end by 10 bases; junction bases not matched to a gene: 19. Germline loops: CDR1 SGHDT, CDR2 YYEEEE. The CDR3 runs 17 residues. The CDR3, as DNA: TGTGCCAGCAGCTCCCCACGGGGCTACCGGGACAGGGAGTCAGCTTTCTTT. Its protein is CASSSPRGYRDRESAFF.

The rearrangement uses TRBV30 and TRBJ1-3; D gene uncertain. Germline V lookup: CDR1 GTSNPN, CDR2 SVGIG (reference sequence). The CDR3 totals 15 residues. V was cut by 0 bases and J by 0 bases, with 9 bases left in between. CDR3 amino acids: CAWSVGVSSGNTIYF. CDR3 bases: TGTGCCTGGAGTGTTGGAGTTAGCTCTGGAAACACCATATATTTT.

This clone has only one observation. This CDR3 reads CSVDRRGTEAFF. CDR3 sequence (DNA): TGCAGCGTGGACCGACGGGGAACTGAAGCTTTCTTT. The rearrangement joins TRBV29-1 to TRBJ1-1; D not certain. Germline V gene data show CDR1 as SQVTM and CDR2 as ANQGSEA. CDR3 length equals 12 residues. With 6 bases removed from V and 5 bases from J, the gap between germline ends came to 13 bases.

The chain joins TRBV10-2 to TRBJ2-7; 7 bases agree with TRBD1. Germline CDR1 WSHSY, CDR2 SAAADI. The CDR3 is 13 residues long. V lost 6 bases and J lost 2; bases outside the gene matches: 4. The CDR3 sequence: CASSQGETYEQYF. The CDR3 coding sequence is TGCGCCAGCAGCCAGGGGGAAACCTACGAGCAGTACTTC.

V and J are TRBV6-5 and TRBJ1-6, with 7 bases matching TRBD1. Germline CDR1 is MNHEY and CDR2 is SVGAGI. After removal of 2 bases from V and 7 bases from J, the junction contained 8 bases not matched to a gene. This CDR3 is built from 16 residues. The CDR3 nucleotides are TGTGCCAGCAGTTACAATCCGACAGGGTTCAATTCACCCCTCCACTTT. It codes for CASSYNPTGFNSPLHF.